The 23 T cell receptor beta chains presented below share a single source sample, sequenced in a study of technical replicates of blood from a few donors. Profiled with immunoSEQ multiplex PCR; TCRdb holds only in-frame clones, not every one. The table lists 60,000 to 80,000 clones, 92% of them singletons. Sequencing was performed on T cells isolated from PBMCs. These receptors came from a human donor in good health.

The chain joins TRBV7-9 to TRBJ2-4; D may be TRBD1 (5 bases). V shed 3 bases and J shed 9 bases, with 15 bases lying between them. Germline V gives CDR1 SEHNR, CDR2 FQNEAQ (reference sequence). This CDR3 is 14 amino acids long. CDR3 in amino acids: CASSFGQARSIQYF. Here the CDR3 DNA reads TGTGCCAGCAGCTTTGGACAAGCGAGAAGCATTCAGTACTTC.

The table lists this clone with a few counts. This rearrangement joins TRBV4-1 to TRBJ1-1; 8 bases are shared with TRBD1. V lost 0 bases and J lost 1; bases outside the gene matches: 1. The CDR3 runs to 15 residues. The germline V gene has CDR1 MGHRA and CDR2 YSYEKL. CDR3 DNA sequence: TGCGCCAGCAGCCAAGATGACAGGGGGAACACTGAAGCTTTCTTT. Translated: CASSQDDRGNTEAFF.

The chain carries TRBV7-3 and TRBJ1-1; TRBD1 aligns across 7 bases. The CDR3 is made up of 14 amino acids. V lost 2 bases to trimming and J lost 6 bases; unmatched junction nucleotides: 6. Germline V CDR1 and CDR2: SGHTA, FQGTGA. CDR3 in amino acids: CASSLQGQTAEAFF. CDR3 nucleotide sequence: TGTGCCAGCAGCTTACAGGGACAGACCGCTGAAGCTTTCTTT.

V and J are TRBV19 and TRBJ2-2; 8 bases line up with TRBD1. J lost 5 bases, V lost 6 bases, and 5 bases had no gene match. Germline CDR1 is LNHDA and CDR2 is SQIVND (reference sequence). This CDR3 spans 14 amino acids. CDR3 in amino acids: CASRAGGLTGELFF. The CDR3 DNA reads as TGTGCCAGTAGGGCAGGGGGCTTAACCGGGGAGCTGTTTTTT.

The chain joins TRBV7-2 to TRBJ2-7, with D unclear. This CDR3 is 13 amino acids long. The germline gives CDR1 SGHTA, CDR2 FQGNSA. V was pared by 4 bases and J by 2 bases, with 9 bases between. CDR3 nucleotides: TGTGCCAGCAGCTCCATAGAGGCCTACGAGCAGTACTTC. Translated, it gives CASSSIEAYEQYF.

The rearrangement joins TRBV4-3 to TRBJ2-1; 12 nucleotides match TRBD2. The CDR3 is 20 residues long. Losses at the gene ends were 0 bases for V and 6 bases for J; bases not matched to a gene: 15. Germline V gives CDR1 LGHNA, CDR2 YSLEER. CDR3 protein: CASSQDFRASGRASVNEQFF. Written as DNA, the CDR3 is TGCGCCAGCAGCCAAGATTTCCGGGCTAGCGGGAGGGCCTCGGTCAATGAGCAGTTCTTC.

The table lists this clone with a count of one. In DNA form, the CDR3 reads TGTGCCAGCAACACTGGTCCGGGTGCTGAAGCTTTCTTT. Its protein is CASNTGPGAEAFF. The V gene is TRBV6-6, the J gene TRBJ1-1; D remains unclear. The length of the CDR3 is 13 residues. The germline gives CDR1 MNHNY, CDR2 SVGAGI (reference sequence). Trimming took 7 bases from V and 6 from J, leaving 15 bases between them.

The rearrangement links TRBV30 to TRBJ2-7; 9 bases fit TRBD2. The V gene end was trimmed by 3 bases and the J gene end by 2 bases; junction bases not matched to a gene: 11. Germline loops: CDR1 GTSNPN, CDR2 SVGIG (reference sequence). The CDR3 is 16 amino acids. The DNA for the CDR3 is TGTGCCTGGAGGGGGGCCGCTAGCGGGAAGACCTACGAGCAGTACTTC. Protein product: CAWRGAASGKTYEQYF.

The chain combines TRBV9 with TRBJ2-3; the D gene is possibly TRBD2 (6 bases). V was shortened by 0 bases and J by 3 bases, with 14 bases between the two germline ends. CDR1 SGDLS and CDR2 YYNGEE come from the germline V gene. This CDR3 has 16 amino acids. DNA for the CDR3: TGTGCCAGCAGCGTAGCGCACGGGAGAGTAACAGATACGCAGTATTTT. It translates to CASSVAHGRVTDTQYF.

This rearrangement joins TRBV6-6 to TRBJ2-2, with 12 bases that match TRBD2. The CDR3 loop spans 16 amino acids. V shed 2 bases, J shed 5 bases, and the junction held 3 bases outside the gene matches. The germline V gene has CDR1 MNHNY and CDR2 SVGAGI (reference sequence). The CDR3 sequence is CASSYPLAGGTGELFF. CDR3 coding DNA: TGTGCCAGCAGTTACCCACTAGCGGGAGGAACCGGGGAGCTGTTTTTT.

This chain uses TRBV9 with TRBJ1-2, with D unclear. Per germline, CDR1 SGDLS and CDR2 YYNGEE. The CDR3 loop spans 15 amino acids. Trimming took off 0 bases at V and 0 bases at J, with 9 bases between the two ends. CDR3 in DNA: TGTGCCAGCAGCGTAGATGTAGAAGCTAACTATGGCTACACCTTC. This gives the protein CASSVDVEANYGYTF.

CDR3 sequence reads: CASSQGIGGNTEAFF. The CDR3 bases are TGCGCCAGCAGCCAAGGAATCGGTGGGAACACTGAAGCTTTCTTT. The chain has TRBV4-1 and TRBJ1-1; no reliable D call. CDR3 size: 15 residues. Germline CDR1 is MGHRA and CDR2 is YSYEKL. Trimming took off 1 base at V and 1 base at J, with 10 bases between the two ends.

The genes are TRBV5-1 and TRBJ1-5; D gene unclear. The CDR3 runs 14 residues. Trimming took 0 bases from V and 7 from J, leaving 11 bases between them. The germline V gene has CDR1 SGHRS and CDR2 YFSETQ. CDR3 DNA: TGCGCCAGCAGCTTGGATCATCCAGGCCAGCCCCAGCATTTT. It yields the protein CASSLDHPGQPQHF. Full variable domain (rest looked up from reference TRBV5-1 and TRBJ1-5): KAGVTQTPRYLIKTRGQQVTLSCSPISGHRSVSWYQQTPGQGLQFLFEYFSETQRNKGNFPGRFSGRQFSNSRSEMNVSTLELGDSALYLCASSLDHPGQPQHFGDGTRLSIL.

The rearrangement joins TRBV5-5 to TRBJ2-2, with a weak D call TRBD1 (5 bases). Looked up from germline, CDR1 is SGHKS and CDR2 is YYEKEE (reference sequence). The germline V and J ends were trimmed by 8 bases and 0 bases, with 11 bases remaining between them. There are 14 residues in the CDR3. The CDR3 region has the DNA TGTGCCAGTATCCAGGGTACGAACACCGGGGAGCTGTTTTTT. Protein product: CASIQGTNTGELFF.

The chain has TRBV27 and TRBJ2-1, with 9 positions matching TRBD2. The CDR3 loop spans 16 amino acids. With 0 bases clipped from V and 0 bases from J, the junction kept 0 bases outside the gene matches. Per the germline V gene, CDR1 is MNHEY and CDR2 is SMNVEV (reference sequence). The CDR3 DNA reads TGTGCCAGCAGTTTATCTAGCGGGAGCTCCTACAATGAGCAGTTCTTC. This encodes CASSLSSGSSYNEQFF.

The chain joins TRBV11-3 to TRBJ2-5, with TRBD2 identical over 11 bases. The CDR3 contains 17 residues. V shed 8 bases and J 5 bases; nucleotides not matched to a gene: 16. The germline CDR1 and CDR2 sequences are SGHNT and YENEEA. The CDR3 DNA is TGTGCCAGCGCTAAGGGGGTTACTAGCGGGAGCGGGGAGACCCAGTACTTC. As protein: CASAKGVTSGSGETQYF.

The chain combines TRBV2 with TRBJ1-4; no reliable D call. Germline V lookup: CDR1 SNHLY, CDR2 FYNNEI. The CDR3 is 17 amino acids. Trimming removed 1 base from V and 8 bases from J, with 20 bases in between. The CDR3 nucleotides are TGTGCCAGCAGTGAAGATCTTTGGGAGGGAGAACGGGAAAAACTGTTTTTT. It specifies CASSEDLWEGEREKLFF.

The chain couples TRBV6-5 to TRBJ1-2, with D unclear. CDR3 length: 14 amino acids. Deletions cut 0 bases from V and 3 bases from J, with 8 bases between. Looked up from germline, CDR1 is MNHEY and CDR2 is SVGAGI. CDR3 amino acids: CASSYSEGDYGYTF. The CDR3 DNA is TGTGCCAGCAGTTACTCGGAGGGCGACTATGGCTACACCTTC.

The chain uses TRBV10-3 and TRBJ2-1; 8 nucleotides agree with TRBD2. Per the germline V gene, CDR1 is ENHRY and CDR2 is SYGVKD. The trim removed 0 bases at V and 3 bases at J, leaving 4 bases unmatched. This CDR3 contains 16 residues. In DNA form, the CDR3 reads TGTGCCATCAGTGAGTCGCAACTAGCGGTCTACAATGAGCAGTTCTTC. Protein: CAISESQLAVYNEQFF.

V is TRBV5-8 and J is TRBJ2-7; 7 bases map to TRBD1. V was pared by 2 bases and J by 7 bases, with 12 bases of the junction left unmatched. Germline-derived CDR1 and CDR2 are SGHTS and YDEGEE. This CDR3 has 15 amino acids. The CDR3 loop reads CASSLAWDRYGEQYF. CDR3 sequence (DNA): TGTGCCAGCAGCTTAGCCTGGGACAGATACGGAGAGCAGTACTTC.

CDR3: CASSLAPTYEQYF. As DNA, the CDR3 is TGTGCCAGCAGCTTAGCCCCCACCTACGAGCAGTACTTC. The chain carries TRBV7-2 and TRBJ2-7; D not resolved. The CDR3 consists of 13 residues. In germline, CDR1 is SGHTA, CDR2 FQGNSA. The V end lost 0 bases, the J end lost 2 bases, and 5 bases lay between the germline ends.

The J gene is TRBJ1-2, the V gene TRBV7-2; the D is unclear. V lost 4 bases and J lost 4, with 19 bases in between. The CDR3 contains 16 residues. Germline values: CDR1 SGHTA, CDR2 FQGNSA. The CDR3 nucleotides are TGTGCCAGCAGCTCACTTCCACTGCAGGCGATCTATGGCTACACCTTC. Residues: CASSSLPLQAIYGYTF. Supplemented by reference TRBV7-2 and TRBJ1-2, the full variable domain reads GAGVSQSPSNKVTEKGKDVELRCDPISGHTALYWYRQSLGQGLEFLIYFQGNSAPDKSGLPSDRFSAERTGGSVSTLTIQRTQQEDSAVYLCASSSLPLQAIYGYTFGSGTRLTVV.

In DNA form, the CDR3 reads TGTGCCAGCAGCTTAGTACGGTACGAGCAGTACTTC. This encodes CASSLVRYEQYF. The chain links TRBV7-6 to TRBJ2-7; D is unclear. The V gene's germline CDR1 is SGHVS and CDR2 FNYEAQ. The length of the CDR3 is 12 residues. Trimming shortened V by 1 base and J by 4 bases, and 5 bases separated the two germline ends.